This T cell receptor beta chain was sequenced for a study of OX40 agonist ivuxolimab in advanced cancers. To note about this clone: Its antigen is unknown.

The CDR3 runs 15 residues. Trimming left V 5 bases short and J 1 base short, with 15 bases between. The V gene's germline CDR1 is LNHDA and CDR2 SQIVND (reference sequence). Findings and limits, study-wide: CD8+ T cells were the subset that, on average, had more expanded clones than CD4+.

Generated by immunoSEQ multiplex PCR, the TCRdb table keeps only in-frame clones and is missing some. The table lists about 73,000 clones, under 90% of them singletons. This sample comprised CD4+ or CD8+ T cells sorted from blood, obtained in a trial of the OX40 agonist ivuxolimab. The origin of this receptor is an adult with an advanced solid tumor such as melanoma, head and neck, liver or kidney cancer. V and J are TRBV19 and TRBJ2-7, with D possibly being TRBD1 or TRBD2 (5 bases each). The chain's CDR3 is CASSLARDGSYEQYF. The CDR3 region has the DNA TGTGCCAGTAGTCTAGCCCGGGACGGATCCTACGAGCAGTACTTC.